These T cell receptor beta chains were read from a single sample in a study of regulatory T cells in long-lasting Graves disease. TCRdb processed the multiplex PCR reads anew with MiXCR; each CDR3 protein has one entry. The sample has 560,000 or so distinct CDR3 sequences, roughly 16% seen once; the top ten hold about 12%. This sample also belongs to another study, concerning T cells in Graves' hyperthyroidism and ophthalmopathy.

The sample here was peripheral blood mononuclear cells (PBMCs), taken at new diagnosis, from a patient treated with antithyroid drugs. These receptors were taken from a man aged 18 to 30 with Graves disease. The CDR3 runs from the conserved cysteine through the conserved F or W. D genes are given only for firm matches. Size is stated for part of the rows, as once, few or many counts, or as a class when the clone is expanded.

TGTGCCAGCAGGGGACTAACATGGATTTACGAGCAGTACTTC	CASRGLTWIYEQYF	TRBV28	TRBJ2-7	many	TRBD2
TGCGCCAGCAGCCCTAATCCACGGACTAGTTCCGACCATTTAGAGCAGTTCTTC	CASSPNPRTSSDHLEQFF	TRBV5-1	TRBJ2-1	many	TRBD2
TGTGTCAGCAGCCTACGGGAGGGCACAGATACGCAGTATTTT	CVSSLREGTDTQYF	TRBV27	TRBJ2-3	-	TRBD2
TGTGCCACCCGGGACAGAGATAATTCACCCCTCCACTTT	CATRDRDNSPLHF	TRBV6-2/TRBV6-3	TRBJ1-6	-	TRBD1
TGTGCCAGCAGAGGGGGGCCCAAAAACATTCAGTACTTC	CASRGGPKNIQYF	TRBV27	TRBJ2-4	-	-
TGTGCCAGCTCACCCGCCGGGCATAGAGATACGCAGTATTTT	CASSPAGHRDTQYF	TRBV18	TRBJ2-3	many	-
TGTGCCAGCAGTTACTCCGGGAGTGGTGGTGAGCAGTTCTTC	CASSYSGSGGEQFF	TRBV6-2/TRBV6-3	TRBJ2-1	many	-
TGTGCCGGGAGCGGGAGAGGCACAGATACGCAGTATTTT	CAGSGRGTDTQYF	TRBV5-4	TRBJ2-3	few	TRBD2
TGTGCCAGCAGCCATCCTACGGAAAAACTGTTTTTT	CASSHPTEKLFF	TRBV3-1	TRBJ1-4	many	-
TGTGCCAGCTCACCACCGCAGGGGCAAGAGACCCAGTACTTC	CASSPPQGQETQYF	TRBV18	TRBJ2-5	-	-